This record looks at one T cell receptor (beta chain) sequence and its context. The entry originates in a study of cytomegalovirus exposure and HLA in healthy donors. The V and J ends lost 8 bases and 6 bases, in that order; junction bases with no gene match: 7. From germline, CDR1 is SNHLY and CDR2 FYNNEI. This CDR3 is built from 13 residues. Primers for the PCR totalled 60 Vbeta and 13 Jbeta. Some clones are missing from TCRdb's copy, which holds only in-frame ones; the method was immunoSEQ multiplex PCR. The sample shows 110,000 to 150,000 clones, and around 0.96% sits with its ten largest clones. V is TRBV2 and J is TRBJ2-7; 10 positions match TRBD2. This sequence originates from a male donor in good health and CMV-seronegative. Specimen: PBMCs. The CDR3 DNA reads as TGTGCCAGCCAGGGGGGACTAGCGCGCGAGCAGTACTTC. Its protein product is CASQGGLAREQYF.